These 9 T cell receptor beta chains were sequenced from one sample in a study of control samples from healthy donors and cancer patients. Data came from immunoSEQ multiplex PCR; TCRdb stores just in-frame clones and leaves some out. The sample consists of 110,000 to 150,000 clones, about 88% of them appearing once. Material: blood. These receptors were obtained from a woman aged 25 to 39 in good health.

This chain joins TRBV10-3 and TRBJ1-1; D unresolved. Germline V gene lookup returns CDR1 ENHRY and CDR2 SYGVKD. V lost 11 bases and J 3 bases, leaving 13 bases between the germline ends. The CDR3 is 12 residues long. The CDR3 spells CAARRVDTEAFF. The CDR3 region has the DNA TGTGCCGCCAGGCGGGTCGACACTGAAGCTTTCTTT.

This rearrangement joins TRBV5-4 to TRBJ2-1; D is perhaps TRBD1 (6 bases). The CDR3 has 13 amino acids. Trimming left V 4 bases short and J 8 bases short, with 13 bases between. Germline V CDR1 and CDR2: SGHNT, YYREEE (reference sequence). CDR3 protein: CASSDNRVDEQFF. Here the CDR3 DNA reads TGTGCCAGCAGCGATAACAGGGTCGATGAGCAGTTCTTC. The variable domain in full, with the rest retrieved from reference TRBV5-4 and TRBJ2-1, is ETGVTQSPTHLIKTRGQQVTLRCSSQSGHNTVSWYQQALGQGPQFIFQYYREEENGRGNFPPRFSGLQFPNYSSELNVNALELDDSALYLCASSDNRVDEQFFGPGTRLTVL.

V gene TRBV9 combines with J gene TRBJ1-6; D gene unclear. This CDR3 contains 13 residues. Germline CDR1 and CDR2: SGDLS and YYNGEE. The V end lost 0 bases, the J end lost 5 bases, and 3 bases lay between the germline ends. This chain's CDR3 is CASSVGDNSPLHF. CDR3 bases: TGTGCCAGCAGCGTAGGGGATAATTCACCCCTCCACTTT.

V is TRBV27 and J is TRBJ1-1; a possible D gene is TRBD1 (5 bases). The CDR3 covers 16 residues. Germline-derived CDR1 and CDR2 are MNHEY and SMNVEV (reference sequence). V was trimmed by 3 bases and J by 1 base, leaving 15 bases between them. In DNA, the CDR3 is TGTGCCAGCAGTTTCGTACCGGGACGTTCGAACACTGAAGCTTTCTTT. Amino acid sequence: CASSFVPGRSNTEAFF.

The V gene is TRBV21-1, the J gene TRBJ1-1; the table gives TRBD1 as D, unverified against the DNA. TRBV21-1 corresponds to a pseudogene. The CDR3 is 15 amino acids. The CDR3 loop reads CASSKAHRVNTEAFF. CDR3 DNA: TGTGCCAGCAGCAAAGCTCACAGGGTGAACACTGAAGCTTTCTTT.

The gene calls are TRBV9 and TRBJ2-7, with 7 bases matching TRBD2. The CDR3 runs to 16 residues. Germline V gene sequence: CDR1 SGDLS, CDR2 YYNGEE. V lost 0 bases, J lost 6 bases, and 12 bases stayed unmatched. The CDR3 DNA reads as TGTGCCAGCAGCGTAGATTCTGGCGGGAGTTCCGTCGAGCAGTACTTC. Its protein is CASSVDSGGSSVEQYF.

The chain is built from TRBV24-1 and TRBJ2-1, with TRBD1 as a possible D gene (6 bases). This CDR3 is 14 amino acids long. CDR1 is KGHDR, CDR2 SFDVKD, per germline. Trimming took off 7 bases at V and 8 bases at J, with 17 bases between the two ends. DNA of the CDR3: TGTGCCACCAGCGGCCAGGGGAAGTACTATGAGCAGTTCTTC. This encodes CATSGQGKYYEQFF.

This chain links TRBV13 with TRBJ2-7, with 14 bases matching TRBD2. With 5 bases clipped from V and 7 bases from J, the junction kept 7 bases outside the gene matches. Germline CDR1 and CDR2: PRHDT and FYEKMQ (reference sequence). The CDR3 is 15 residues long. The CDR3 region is CASSVGTSGRREQYF. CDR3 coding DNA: TGTGCCAGCAGCGTCGGGACTAGCGGGAGACGGGAGCAGTACTTC.

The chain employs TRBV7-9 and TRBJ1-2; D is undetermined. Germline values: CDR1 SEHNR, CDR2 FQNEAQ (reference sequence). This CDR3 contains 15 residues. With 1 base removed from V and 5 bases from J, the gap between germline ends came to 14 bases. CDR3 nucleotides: TGTGCCAGCAGCTTAGAAGGCGGCGAACTGTATGGCTACACCTTC. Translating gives CASSLEGGELYGYTF. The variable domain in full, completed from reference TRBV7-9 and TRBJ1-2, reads DTGVSQNPRHKITKRGQNVTFRCDPISEHNRLYWYRQTLGQGPEFLTYFQNEAQLEKSRLLSDRFSAERPKGSFSTLEIQRTEQGDSAMYLCASSLEGGELYGYTFGSGTRLTVV.